Only a few counts were recorded for the clone carrying this T cell receptor (beta chain). Its target is not known. This sample stems from a study of type 1 regulatory T cells. TCRdb used MiXCR to reprocess the reads, holding one entry per CDR3 protein. Of about 39,000 distinct CDR3 sequences in the sample, roughly an eighth are singletons; the top ten hold just over 8%. This CDR3 has 13 residues. Trimming stripped 5 bases from V and 7 bases from J, with 11 bases between. The TCR comes from a human donor in good health. What was sequenced was cultured non-Tr1 T cells, either the whole culture or a sorted T cell fraction (not recorded which). The chain links TRBV12-3 or TRBV12-4 to TRBJ1-4, with a weak D call TRBD1 (6 bases). The CDR3 reads CASSGGLSEKLFF. The CDR3 DNA sequence: TGTGCCAGCAGTGGGGGGCTGAGTGAAAAACTGTTTTTT.